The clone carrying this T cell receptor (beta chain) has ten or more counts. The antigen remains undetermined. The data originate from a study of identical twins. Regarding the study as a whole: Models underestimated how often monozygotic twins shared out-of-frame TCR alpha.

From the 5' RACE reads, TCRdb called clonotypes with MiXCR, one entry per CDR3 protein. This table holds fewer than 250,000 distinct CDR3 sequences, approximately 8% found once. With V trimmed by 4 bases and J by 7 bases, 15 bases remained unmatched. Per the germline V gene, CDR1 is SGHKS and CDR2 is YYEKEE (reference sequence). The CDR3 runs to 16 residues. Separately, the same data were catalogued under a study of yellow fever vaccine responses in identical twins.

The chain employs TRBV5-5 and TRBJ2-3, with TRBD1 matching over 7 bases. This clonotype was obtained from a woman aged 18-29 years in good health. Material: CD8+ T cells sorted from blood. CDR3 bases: TGTGCCAGCAGCGATAGAGCCTGGGACAGAACAAATACGCAGTATTTT. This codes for CASSDRAWDRTNTQYF.